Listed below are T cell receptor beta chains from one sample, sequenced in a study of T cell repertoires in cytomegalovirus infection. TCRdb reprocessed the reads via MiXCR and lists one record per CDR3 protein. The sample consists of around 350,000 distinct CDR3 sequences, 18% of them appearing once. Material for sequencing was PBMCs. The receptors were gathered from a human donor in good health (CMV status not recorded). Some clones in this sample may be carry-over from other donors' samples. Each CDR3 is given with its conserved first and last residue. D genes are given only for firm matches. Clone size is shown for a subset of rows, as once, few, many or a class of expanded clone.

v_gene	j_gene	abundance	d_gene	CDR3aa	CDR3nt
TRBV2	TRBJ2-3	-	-	CASRSSSSTDTQYF	TGTGCCAGCAGGTCCTCCTCTAGCACAGATACGCAGTATTTT
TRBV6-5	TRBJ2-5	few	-	CASTSFEAETQYF	TGTGCCAGCACCTCTTTTGAGGCGGAGACCCAGTACTTC
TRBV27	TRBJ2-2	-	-	CASSFPGRPVGELFF	TGTGCCAGCAGTTTCCCGGGGAGACCCGTCGGGGAGCTGTTTTTT
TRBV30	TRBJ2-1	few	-	CASDMSSYNEQFF	TGTGCCTCCGACATGAGCTCCTACAATGAGCAGTTCTTC
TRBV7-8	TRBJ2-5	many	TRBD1	CASSRSRRGRETQYF	TGTGCCAGCAGCAGAAGTCGCAGGGGGCGGGAGACCCAGTACTTC
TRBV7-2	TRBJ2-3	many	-	CASSLYRDATDTQYF	TGTGCCAGCAGCTTATACAGGGATGCGACAGATACGCAGTATTTT
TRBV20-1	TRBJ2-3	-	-	CSADLLADTQYF	TGCAGTGCTGATCTCCTTGCTGATACGCAGTATTTT
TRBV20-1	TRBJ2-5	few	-	CSAGYQETQYF	TGCAGCGCGGGCTATCAAGAGACCCAGTACTTC
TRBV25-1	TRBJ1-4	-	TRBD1	CASSESTPGQVDEKLFF	TGTGCCAGCAGTGAATCGACCCCGGGACAGGTGGATGAAAAACTGTTTTTT
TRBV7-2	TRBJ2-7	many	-	CASSLAVSGLEIYEQYF	TGTGCCAGCAGCTTAGCGGTTAGCGGACTGGAGATCTACGAGCAGTACTTC
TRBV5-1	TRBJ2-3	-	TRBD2	CASSLGASGARTDTQYF	TGCGCCAGCAGCTTGGGGGCTAGCGGGGCTCGCACAGATACGCAGTATTTT